The 3 T cell receptor beta chains below were found in one sample sequenced in a study of T-cell memory formation after mild COVID-19 (dated by TCRdb to about 2021). Receptors were amplified or captured by 5' RACE. This sample was sequenced with an Illumina NovaSeq 6000. TCRdb's own reprocessing of the public reads used fastp at Q25 and MiXCR and kept productive beta chains. A single entry per CDR3 protein holds the most common genes and DNA from its merged rows. Across this sample there are roughly 200,000 distinct CDR3 sequences, with around 9.1% seen only once. The top ten hold around 3.3% of the sample. Sequencing input: PBMCs or a T cell subset sorted from them (not recorded which). The receptors were gathered from a man aged 18 to 35 who had mild COVID-19 (a few samples of this study predate the infection). The sample titles of this study are shuffled in the database, so cell type and time point are left out; the donor was told from shared clones.

The gene calls are TRBV7-3 and TRBJ2-1; D gene ambiguous. Trimming shortened V by 0 bases and J by 6 bases, and 3 bases separated the two germline ends. The germline CDR1 and CDR2 sequences are SGHTA and FQGTGA. The CDR3 totals 12 residues. CDR3 bases: TGTGCCAGCAGCTTAACGGGCAATGAGCAGTTCTTC. Protein product: CASSLTGNEQFF.

The gene calls are TRBV10-3 and TRBJ2-7, with TRBD2 matching 9 bases. This CDR3 has 15 residues. The germline V gene encodes CDR1 ENHRY and CDR2 SYGVKD. V dropped 6 bases and J dropped 3; count of bases not matched to a gene: 9. In nucleotides, the CDR3 is TGTGCCATCAGAAGCGCGGGGGGGATGGTCTACGAGCAGTACTTC. Protein sequence: CAIRSAGGMVYEQYF.

This clonotype was recorded at least ten times. The gene calls are TRBV20-1 and TRBJ1-2; TRBD1 is a possible D gene (5 bases). CDR1 is DFQATT, CDR2 SNEGSKA, per germline (reference sequence). This CDR3 spans 15 amino acids. The ends were cut back, 0 bases at V and 5 bases at J, with 16 bases in the middle. The CDR3, as DNA: TGCAGTGCTAGAGATCTCAGGGAACCGAGGTATGGCTACACCTTC. This encodes CSARDLREPRYGYTF.